Shown below are 9 T cell receptor beta chains from a single sample sequenced in a study of T cells in Graves' hyperthyroidism and ophthalmopathy. TCR beta CDR3 region amplification was performed from RNA transcripts. The TCR CDR3 was amplified in a first-round RT-PCR using the HTBI primer set. TCRdb fed the multiplex PCR reads into MiXCR, producing one record per CDR3 protein. The profile shows about 840,000 distinct CDR3 sequences, 38% of them singletons. The sequenced material came from blood. These receptors all stem from a man between 18 and 29 years old with Graves' hyperthyroidism.

This clonotype was found many times. Germline and junction disagree at one end, which may indicate a read error. The CDR3 loop is CASSLGRNTIYF. CDR3 bases: TGCGCCAGCAGCTTGGGGCGAAACACCATATATTTT. The chain has TRBV12-3 or TRBV12-4 and TRBJ1-3; the D gene is possibly TRBD1 (5 bases). The CDR3 covers 12 residues.

This clonotype was observed at least ten times. The chain has TRBV15 and TRBJ2-2, with a possible D match to TRBD1 (6 bases). CDR1 is LNHNV, CDR2 YYDKDF, per germline (reference sequence). This CDR3 is 16 amino acids long. The germline V and J ends were trimmed by 0 bases and 4 bases, with 12 bases remaining between them. The CDR3 reads CATSRDNRASTGELFF. For the CDR3, the DNA is TGTGCCACCAGCAGAGATAACAGGGCGAGCACCGGGGAGCTGTTTTTT.

This clonotype was observed a few times. The chain joins TRBV5-1 to TRBJ2-7, with D perhaps matching TRBD1 (6 bases). The CDR3 is 16 residues long. Germline V CDR1 and CDR2: SGHRS, YFSETQ. Trimming removed 3 bases from V and 2 bases from J, with 18 bases in between. The CDR3 is CASSYTDRDITYEQYF. CDR3 bases: TGCGCCAGCAGCTACACCGACCGGGACATTACCTACGAGCAGTACTTC.

This clonotype was observed at least ten times. The chain uses TRBV19 and TRBJ1-5; 7 bases are shared with TRBD1. The CDR3 extends over 15 amino acids. Unmatched junction bases numbered 10, after V lost 6 bases and J lost 5 bases. CDR1 and CDR2 (germline): LNHDA, SQIVND (reference sequence). CDR3 loop: CASSQSRDSYQPQHF. CDR3 nucleotide sequence: TGTGCCAGTAGCCAGTCCCGGGACAGCTATCAGCCCCAGCATTTT. The full variable domain, with the rest looked up from reference TRBV19 and TRBJ1-5, is DGGITQSPKYLFRKEGQNVTLSCEQNLNHDAMYWYRQDPGQGLRLIYYSQIVNDFQKGDIAEGYSVSREKKESFPLTVTSAQKNPTAFYLCASSQSRDSYQPQHFGDGTRLSIL.

Many counts were recorded for this clonotype. The V call is TRBV29-1, the J call TRBJ2-2, with 7 positions matching TRBD2. The CDR3 loop spans 13 amino acids. Germline CDR1 is SQVTM and CDR2 is ANQGSEA. V trimming: 7 bases; J trimming: 1 base; junction bases outside the gene matches: 3. The CDR3 loop reads CSAQRENTGELFF. CDR3 bases: TGCAGCGCCCAGCGGGAGAACACCGGGGAGCTGTTTTTT.

This clonotype was counted at least ten times. CDR3 sequence: CASIRDRAEAFF. CDR3 in DNA: TGTGCCAGTATTAGGGACAGGGCTGAAGCTTTCTTT. The chain has TRBV19 and TRBJ1-1; the match to TRBD1 covers 9 bases. Trimming took 7 bases from V and 6 from J; bases not matched to a gene: 3. The CDR3 totals 12 residues. Germline V gene lookup returns CDR1 LNHDA and CDR2 SQIVND (reference sequence).

V usage is TRBV20-1 and J usage is TRBJ1-2; 9 bases match TRBD1. Per the germline V gene, CDR1 is DFQATT and CDR2 is SNEGSKA (reference sequence). This CDR3 is 14 amino acids long. V dropped 6 bases and J dropped 6; count of bases not matched to a gene: 11. CDR3 in amino acids: CSATGTGNGDGYTF. Written as DNA, the CDR3 is TGCAGTGCAACCGGGACAGGGAATGGCGATGGCTACACCTTC.

The sample holds many counts of this clonotype. The V gene is TRBV29-1, the J gene TRBJ1-1, with D possibly being TRBD1 (6 bases). The CDR3 runs 13 residues. Trimming cost V 5 bases and J 3 bases, with 13 bases left between them. Germline CDR1 SQVTM, CDR2 ANQGSEA. The CDR3 region has the DNA TGCAGCGTTTCCTACAGGGCGGACACTGAAGCTTTCTTT. Protein: CSVSYRADTEAFF. The full variable domain, completed using reference TRBV29-1 and TRBJ1-1, is SAVISQKPSRDICQRGTSLTIQCQVDSQVTMMFWYRQQPGQSLTLIATANQGSEATYESGFVIDKFPISRPNLTFSTLTVSNMSPEDSSIYLCSVSYRADTEAFFGQGTRLTVV.

The chain carries TRBV25-1 and TRBJ2-7; D perhaps matches TRBD1 (6 bases). Deletions cut 7 bases from V and 1 base from J, with 8 bases between. Germline-derived CDR1 and CDR2 are MGHDK and SYGVNS. This CDR3 contains 12 residues. The CDR3 here is CASTQGSYEQYF. CDR3 coding DNA: TGTGCCAGCACCCAGGGGTCCTACGAGCAGTACTTC.